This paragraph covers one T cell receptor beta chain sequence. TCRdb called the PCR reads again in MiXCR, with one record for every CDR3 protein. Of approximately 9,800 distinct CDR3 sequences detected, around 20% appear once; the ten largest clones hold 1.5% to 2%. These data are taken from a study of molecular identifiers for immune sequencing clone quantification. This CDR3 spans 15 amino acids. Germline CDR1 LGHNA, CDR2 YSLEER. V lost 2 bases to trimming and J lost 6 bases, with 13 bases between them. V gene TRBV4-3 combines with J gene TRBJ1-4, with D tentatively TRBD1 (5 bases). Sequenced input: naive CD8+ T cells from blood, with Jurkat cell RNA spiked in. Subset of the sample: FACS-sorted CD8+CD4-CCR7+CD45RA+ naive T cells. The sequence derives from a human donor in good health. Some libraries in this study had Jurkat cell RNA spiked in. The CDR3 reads CASSQPGRGDEKLFF. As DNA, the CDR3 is TGCGCCAGCAGCCAACCGGGACGGGGGGATGAAAAACTGTTTTTT.